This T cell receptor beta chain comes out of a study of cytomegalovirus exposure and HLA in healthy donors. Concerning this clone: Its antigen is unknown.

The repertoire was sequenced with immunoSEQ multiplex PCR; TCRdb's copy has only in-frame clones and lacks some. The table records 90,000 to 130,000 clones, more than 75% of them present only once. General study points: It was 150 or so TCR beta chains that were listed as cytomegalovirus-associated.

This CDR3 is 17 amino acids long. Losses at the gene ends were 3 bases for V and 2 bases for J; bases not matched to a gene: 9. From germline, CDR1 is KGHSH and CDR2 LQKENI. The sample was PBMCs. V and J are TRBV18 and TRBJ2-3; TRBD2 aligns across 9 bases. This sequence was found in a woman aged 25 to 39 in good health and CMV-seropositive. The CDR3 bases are TGTGCCAGCTCACCGTTTTCGGGACTAGCTGACACAGATACGCAGTATTTT. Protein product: CASSPFSGLADTDTQYF.